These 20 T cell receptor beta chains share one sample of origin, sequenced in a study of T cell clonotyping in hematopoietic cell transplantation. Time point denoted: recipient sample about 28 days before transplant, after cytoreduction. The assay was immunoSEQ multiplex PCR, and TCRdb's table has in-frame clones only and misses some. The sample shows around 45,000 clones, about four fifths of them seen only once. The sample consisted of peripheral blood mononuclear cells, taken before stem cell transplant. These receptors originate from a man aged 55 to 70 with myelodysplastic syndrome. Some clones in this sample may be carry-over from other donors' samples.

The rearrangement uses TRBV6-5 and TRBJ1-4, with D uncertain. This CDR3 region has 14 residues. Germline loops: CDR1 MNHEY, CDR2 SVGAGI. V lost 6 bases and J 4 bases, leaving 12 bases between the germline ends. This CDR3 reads CASRGYGNNEKLFF. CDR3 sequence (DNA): TGTGCCAGCAGGGGGTACGGAAATAATGAAAAACTGTTTTTT.

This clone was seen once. The CDR3 sequence: CASSLGYGLHLGTEAFF. Here the CDR3 DNA reads TGTGCCAGCAGCTTAGGATACGGTCTCCACTTAGGGACTGAAGCTTTCTTT. This chain uses TRBV7-2 with TRBJ1-1, with D unresolved. Germline lookup yields CDR1 SGHTA and CDR2 FQGNSA. The CDR3 extends over 17 amino acids. Trimming took 1 base from V and 5 from J, leaving 20 bases between them.

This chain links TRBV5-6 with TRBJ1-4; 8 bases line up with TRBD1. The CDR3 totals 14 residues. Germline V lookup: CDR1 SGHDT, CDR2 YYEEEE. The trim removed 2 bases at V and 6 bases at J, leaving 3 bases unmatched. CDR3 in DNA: TGTGCCAGCAGCTTATTGGGACAGGATGAAAAACTGTTTTTT. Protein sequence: CASSLLGQDEKLFF.

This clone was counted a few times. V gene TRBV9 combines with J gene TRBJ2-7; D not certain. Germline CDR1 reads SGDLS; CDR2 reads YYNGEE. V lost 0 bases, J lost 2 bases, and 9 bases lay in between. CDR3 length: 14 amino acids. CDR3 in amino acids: CASSVGQEPYEQYF. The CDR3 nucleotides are TGTGCCAGCAGCGTAGGCCAGGAGCCCTACGAGCAGTACTTC.

As DNA, the CDR3 is TGTGCCAGCAATAGACAGGGGTTCTCAGAGACCCAGTACTTC. As protein: CASNRQGFSETQYF. This rearrangement joins TRBV2 to TRBJ2-5, with 8 positions matching TRBD1. J was trimmed by 4 bases and V by 7 bases; bases with no gene match: 8. Germline loops: CDR1 SNHLY, CDR2 FYNNEI. The CDR3 runs 14 residues.

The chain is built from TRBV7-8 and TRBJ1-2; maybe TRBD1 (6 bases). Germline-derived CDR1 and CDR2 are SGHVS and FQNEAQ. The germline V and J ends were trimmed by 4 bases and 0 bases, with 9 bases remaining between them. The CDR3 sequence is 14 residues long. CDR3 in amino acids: CASSWDTSNYGYTF. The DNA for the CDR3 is TGTGCCAGCAGCTGGGACACCTCTAACTATGGCTACACCTTC.

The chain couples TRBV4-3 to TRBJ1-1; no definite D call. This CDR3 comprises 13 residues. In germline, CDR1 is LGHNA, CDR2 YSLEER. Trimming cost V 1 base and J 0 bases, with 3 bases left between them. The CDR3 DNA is TGCGCCAGCAGCCAAGGGATGAACACTGAAGCTTTCTTT. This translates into CASSQGMNTEAFF.

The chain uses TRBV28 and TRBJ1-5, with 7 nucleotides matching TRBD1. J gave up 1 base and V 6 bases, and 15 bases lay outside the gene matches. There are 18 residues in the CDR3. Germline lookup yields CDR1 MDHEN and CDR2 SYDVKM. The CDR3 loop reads CASSPPLGTAESNQPQHF. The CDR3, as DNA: TGTGCCAGCAGCCCGCCATTAGGGACAGCGGAGAGCAATCAGCCCCAGCATTTT.

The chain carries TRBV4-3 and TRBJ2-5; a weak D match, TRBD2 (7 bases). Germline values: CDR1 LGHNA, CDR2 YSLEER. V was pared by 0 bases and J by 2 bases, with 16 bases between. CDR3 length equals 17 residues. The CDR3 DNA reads TGCGCCAGCAGCCAAGACGGTGGGGGGGACATACAAGAGACCCAGTACTTC. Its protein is CASSQDGGGDIQETQYF.

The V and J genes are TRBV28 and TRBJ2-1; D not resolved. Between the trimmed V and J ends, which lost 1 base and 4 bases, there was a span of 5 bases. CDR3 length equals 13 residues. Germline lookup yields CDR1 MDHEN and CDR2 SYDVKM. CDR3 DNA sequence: TGTGCCAGCAGTTTATTAGGGTACAATGAGCAGTTCTTC. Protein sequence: CASSLLGYNEQFF. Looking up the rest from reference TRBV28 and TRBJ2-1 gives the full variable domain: DVKVTQSSRYLVKRTGEKVFLECVQDMDHENMFWYRQDPGLGLRLIYFSYDVKMKEKGDIPEGYSVSREKKERFSLILESASTNQTSMYLCASSLLGYNEQFFGPGTRLTVL.

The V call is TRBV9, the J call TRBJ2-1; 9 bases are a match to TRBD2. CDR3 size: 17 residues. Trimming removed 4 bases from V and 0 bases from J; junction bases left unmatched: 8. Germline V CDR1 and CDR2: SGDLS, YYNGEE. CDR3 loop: CASSPRLAASSYNEQFF. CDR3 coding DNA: TGTGCCAGCAGCCCCCGACTAGCGGCGAGCTCCTACAATGAGCAGTTCTTC. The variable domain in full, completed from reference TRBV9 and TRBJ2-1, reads DSGVTQTPKHLITATGQRVTLRCSPRSGDLSVYWYQQSLDQGLQFLIQYYNGEERAKGNILERFSAQQFPDLHSELNLSSLELGDSALYFCASSPRLAASSYNEQFFGPGTRLTVL.

The CDR3 DNA sequence: TGCAGCGTTGGGGGCATAAGAAGCCACGAGCAGTACTTC. It translates to CSVGGIRSHEQYF. This chain joins TRBV29-1 and TRBJ2-5; TRBD1 might be the D (5 bases). The end of the DNA is better explained by TRBJ2-7, so the J call may be wrong. In germline, CDR1 is SQVTM, CDR2 ANQGSEA. This CDR3 is built from 13 residues.

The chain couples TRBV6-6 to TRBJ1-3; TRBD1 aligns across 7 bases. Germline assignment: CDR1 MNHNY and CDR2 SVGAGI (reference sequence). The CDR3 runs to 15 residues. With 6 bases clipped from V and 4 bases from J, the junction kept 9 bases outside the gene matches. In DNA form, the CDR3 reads TGTGCCAGCAGGGTACAGGGGTCGGGGGGAAACACCATATATTTT. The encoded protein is CASRVQGSGGNTIYF.

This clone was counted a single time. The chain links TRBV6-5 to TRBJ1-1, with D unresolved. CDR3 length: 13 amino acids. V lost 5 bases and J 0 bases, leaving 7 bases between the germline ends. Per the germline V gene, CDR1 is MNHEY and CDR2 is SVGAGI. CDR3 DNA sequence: TGTGCCAGCAGTCCAGTCGTGAACACTGAAGCTTTCTTT. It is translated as CASSPVVNTEAFF.

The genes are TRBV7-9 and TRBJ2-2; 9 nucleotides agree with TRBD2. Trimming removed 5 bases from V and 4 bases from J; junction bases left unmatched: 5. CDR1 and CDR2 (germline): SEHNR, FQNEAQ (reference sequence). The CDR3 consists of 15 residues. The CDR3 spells CASSRGGGVTGELFF. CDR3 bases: TGTGCCAGCAGCCGTGGCGGGGGGGTCACCGGGGAGCTGTTTTTT. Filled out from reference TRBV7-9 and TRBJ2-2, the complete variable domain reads DTGVSQNPRHKITKRGQNVTFRCDPISEHNRLYWYRQTLGQGPEFLTYFQNEAQLEKSRLLSDRFSAERPKGSFSTLEIQRTEQGDSAMYLCASSRGGGVTGELFFGEGSRLTVL.

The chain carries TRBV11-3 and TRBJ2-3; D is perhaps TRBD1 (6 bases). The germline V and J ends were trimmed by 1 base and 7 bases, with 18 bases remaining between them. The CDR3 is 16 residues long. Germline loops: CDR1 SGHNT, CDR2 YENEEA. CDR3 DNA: TGTGCCAGCAGCTTAGTTTTCGAGGGGGAACCTAATACGCAGTATTTT. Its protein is CASSLVFEGEPNTQYF.

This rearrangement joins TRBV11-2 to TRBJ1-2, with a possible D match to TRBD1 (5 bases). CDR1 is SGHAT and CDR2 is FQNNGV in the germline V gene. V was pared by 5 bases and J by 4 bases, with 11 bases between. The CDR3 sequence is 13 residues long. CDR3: CASSIGAGYGYTF. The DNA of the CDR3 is TGTGCCAGCAGCATCGGGGCGGGCTATGGCTACACCTTC.

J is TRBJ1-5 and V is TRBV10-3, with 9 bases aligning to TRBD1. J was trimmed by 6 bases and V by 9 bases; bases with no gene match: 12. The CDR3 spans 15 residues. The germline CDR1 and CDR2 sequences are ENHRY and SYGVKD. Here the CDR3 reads CAISTTGQGGQPQHF. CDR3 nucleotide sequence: TGTGCCATTAGTACTACGGGACAGGGAGGTCAGCCCCAGCATTTT.

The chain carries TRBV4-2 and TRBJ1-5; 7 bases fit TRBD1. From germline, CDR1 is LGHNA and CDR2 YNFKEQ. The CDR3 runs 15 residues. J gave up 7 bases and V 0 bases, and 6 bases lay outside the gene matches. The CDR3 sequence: CASSQEDRVHQPQHF. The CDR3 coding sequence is TGTGCCAGCAGCCAAGAAGACAGGGTCCACCAGCCCCAGCATTTT.

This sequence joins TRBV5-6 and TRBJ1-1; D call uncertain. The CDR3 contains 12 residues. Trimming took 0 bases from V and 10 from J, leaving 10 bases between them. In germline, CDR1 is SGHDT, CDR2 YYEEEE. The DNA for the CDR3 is TGTGCCAGCAGCTTGGGTTCCTCTCGAGCTTTCTTT. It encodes CASSLGSSRAFF.